This is a list of T cell receptor beta chains from one sample in a study of blood T cell repertoires in COVID-19. TCRdb's copy holds only in-frame clones and misses some; the assay was immunoSEQ multiplex PCR. This table has under 150,000 clones, 88% appearing once. The sequenced sample was peripheral blood. These receptors were obtained from a man between 65 and 85 years old with active COVID-19. Both conserved end residues are part of each CDR3.

CDR3,V,J,length
CASSQDTGPYGYTF,TRBV14,TRBJ1-2,14
CATSDHQSGGDLYGYTF,TRBV24-1,TRBJ1-2,17
CASSRGSGTDTQYF,TRBV19,TRBJ2-3,14
CASSSKGEDYGYTF,TRBV19,TRBJ1-2,14
CASSPNPGIYNSPLHF,TRBV7-6,TRBJ1-6,16
CATDDSTRGNTEAFF,TRBV19,TRBJ1-1,15
CASTKRESTGELFF,TRBV6-5,TRBJ2-2,14
CASSLALAGLEETQYF,TRBV7-2,TRBJ2-5,16
CASSLQRVNTEAFF,TRBV7-3,TRBJ1-1,14
CASRNRGSSTREAFF,TRBV3-1/TRBV3-2,TRBJ1-1,15
CATSDLGRGPIEQFF,TRBV24-1,TRBJ2-1,15
CASSLVGVSGELFF,TRBV11-2,TRBJ2-2,14
CASSQDSAGEKLFF,TRBV3-1/TRBV3-2,TRBJ1-4,14
CASRGTSGATGELFF,TRBV28,TRBJ2-2,15
CASSQGGNYEQYF,TRBV3-1/TRBV3-2,TRBJ2-7,13
CASSMGGSNEKLFF,TRBV5-1,TRBJ1-4,14
CASSLKQGFTGYTF,TRBV28,TRBJ1-2,14
CASSLGGGNSPLHF,TRBV5-1,TRBJ1-6,14
CATRGGLETEAFF,TRBV2,TRBJ1-1,13
CASSPPGLGASSTDTQYF,TRBV27,TRBJ2-3,18
CASSVDSPQPQHF,TRBV2,TRBJ1-5,13
CASSHLRGWEETQYF,TRBV2,TRBJ2-5,15
CASSQDLKPEQFF,TRBV4-2,TRBJ2-1,13
CASTSLAGGILDEQFF,TRBV19,TRBJ2-1,16
CAISERGQGNSPLHF,TRBV10-3,TRBJ1-6,15
CASSYRGEGTGELFF,TRBV5-1,TRBJ2-2,15
CASSQDGTGANIQYF,TRBV3-1/TRBV3-2,TRBJ2-4,15
CASSQGGQGPDEQFF,TRBV4-1,TRBJ2-1,15
CASSSQDRGVYEQYF,TRBV6-5,TRBJ2-7,15
CASSRGVSGSTDTQYF,TRBV18,TRBJ2-3,16
CASSSGLAGVSSYNEQFF,TRBV5-1,TRBJ2-1,18
CAWSTGGDSEKLFF,TRBV30,TRBJ1-4,14
CASRLAASYEQYF,TRBV3-1/TRBV3-2,TRBJ2-7,13
CASSEAMGGRAGEQYF,TRBV6-1,TRBJ2-7,16
CASSQGQGADGYTF,TRBV5-1,TRBJ1-2,14
CASSTEGSSYEQYF,TRBV5-1,TRBJ2-7,14